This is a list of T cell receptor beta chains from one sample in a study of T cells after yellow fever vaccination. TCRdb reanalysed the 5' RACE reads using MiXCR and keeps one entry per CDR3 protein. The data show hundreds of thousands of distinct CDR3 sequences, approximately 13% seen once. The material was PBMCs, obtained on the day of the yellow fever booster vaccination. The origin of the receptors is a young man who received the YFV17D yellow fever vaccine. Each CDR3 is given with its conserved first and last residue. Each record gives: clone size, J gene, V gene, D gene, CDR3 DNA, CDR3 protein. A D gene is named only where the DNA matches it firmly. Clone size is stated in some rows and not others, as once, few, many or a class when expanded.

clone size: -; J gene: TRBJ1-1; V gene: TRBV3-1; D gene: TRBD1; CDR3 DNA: TGTGCCAGCAGCCTTAACAGGGGCTCTACTGAAGCTTTCTTT; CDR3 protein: CASSLNRGSTEAFF
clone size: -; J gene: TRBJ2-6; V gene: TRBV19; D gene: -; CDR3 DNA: TGTGCCAGTAGCCAGTCGGGGGCCAACGTCCTGACTTTC; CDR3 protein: CASSQSGANVLTF
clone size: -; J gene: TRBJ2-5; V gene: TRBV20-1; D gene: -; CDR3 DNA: TGCAGTGCCAGTTCAGGACATGGATGGAGACAAGAGACCCAGTACTTC; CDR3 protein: CSASSGHGWRQETQYF
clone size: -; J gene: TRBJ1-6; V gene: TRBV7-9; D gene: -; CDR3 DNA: TGTGCCAGCAGCTCCTCGACAGGCGGTCACCTCCACTTT; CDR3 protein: CASSSSTGGHLHF
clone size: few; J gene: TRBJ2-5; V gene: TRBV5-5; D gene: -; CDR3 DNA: TGTGCCAGCAGCTTCTGGAGGAGGGTGGAGACCCAGTACTTC; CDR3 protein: CASSFWRRVETQYF
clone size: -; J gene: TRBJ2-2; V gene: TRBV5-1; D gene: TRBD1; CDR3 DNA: TGCGCCAGCGGGGACAGGTCGTCCGGGGAGCTGTTTTTT; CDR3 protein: CASGDRSSGELFF
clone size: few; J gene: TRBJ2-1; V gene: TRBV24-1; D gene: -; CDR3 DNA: TGTGCCACCAGTGACCGCAATGAGCAGTTCTTC; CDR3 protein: CATSDRNEQFF
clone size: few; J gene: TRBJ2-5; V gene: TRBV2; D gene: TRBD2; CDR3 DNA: TGTGCCAGCAGAACCGGGACTAGCGGGCCGGGAGAGACCCAGTACTTC; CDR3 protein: CASRTGTSGPGETQYF
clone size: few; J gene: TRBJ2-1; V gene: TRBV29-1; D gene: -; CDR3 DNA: TGCAGCGTAGTTTATCAGACCCGCTGGGATGAGCAGTTCTTC; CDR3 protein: CSVVYQTRWDEQFF
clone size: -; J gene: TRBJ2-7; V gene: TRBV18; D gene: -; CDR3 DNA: TGTGCCAGCTCACCATACGGGGGTGCCTCCTACGAGCAGTACTTC; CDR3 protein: CASSPYGGASYEQYF
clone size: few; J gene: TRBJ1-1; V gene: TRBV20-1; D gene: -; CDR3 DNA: TGCAGTGCTAGAGTTGGGACGGATGAAGCTTTCTTT; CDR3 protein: CSARVGTDEAFF
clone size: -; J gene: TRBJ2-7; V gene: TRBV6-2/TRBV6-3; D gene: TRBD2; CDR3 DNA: TGTGCCAGCAGTTTAACTAGCGGGAGAGTCGGCAACGAGCAGTACTTC; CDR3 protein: CASSLTSGRVGNEQYF
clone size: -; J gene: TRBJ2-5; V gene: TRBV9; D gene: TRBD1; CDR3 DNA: TGTGCCAGCAGCGTCAGTCTCCAGGGGGATGAGACCCAGTACTTC; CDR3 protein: CASSVSLQGDETQYF
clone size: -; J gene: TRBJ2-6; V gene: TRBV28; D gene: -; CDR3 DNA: TGTGCCAGCAGTCGCACGGTGGGAGCCAACGTCCTGACTTTC; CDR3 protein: CASSRTVGANVLTF
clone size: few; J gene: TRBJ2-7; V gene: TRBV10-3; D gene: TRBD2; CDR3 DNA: TGTGCCATCAGTGAGTCGCTAGCGGGAGGTTACGAGCAGTACTTC; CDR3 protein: CAISESLAGGYEQYF
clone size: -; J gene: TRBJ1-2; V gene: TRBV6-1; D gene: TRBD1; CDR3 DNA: TGTGCCAGCACAACTGGGGGGGCAGGGGGCGCGTATGGCTACACCTTC; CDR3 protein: CASTTGGAGGAYGYTF
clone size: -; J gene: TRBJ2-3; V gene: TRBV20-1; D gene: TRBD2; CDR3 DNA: TGCAGTGCTAGTCCAGCGGGACCCCTTTCTTTT; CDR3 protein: CSASPAGPLSF
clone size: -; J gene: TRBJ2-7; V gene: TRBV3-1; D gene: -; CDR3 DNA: TGTGCCAGCAGCCTAGCGGATTTCTACGAGCAGTACTTC; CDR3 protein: CASSLADFYEQYF
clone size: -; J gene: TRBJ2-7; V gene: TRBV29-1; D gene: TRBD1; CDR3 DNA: TGCAGCGTTGGACGGGGACAGGGAAACTACGAGCAGTACTTC; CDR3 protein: CSVGRGQGNYEQYF
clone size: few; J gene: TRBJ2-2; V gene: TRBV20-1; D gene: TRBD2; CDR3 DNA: TGCAGTGCCAGAATAGCCGGACTAGCCGGGGAGCTGTTTTTT; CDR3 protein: CSARIAGLAGELFF
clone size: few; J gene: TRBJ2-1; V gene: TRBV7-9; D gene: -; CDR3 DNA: TGTGCCAGCAGCTCAAGTTTAGATGAGCAGTTCTTC; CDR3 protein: CASSSSLDEQFF
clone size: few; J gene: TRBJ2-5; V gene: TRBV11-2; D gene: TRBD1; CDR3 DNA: TGTGCCAGCAGCCCTCGGACAGGGGCACAAGAGACCCAGTACTTC; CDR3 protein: CASSPRTGAQETQYF
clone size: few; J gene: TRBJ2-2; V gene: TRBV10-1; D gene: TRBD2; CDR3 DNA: TGCGCCAGCCCCGAGGTCCTAGCGGGAGGGCCGGGCGGGGAGCTGTTTTTT; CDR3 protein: CASPEVLAGGPGGELFF
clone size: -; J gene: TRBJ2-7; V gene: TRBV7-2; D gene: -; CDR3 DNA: TGTGCCAGCAGCTTAGTGTCCCCCATCTACGAGCAGTACTTC; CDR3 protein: CASSLVSPIYEQYF
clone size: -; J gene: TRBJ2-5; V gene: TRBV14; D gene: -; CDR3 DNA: TGTGCCAGCAGCCAAGAAATTGGGCTCGGCCAGGAGACCCCGTACTTC; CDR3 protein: CASSQEIGLGQETPYF
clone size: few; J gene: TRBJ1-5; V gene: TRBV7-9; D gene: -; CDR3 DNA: TGTGCCAGCAGCTTTAGCGACCAGCCCCAGCATTTT; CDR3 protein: CASSFSDQPQHF
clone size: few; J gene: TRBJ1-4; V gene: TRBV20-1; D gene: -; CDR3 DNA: TGCAGTGCTAGAGAAGGGGCTCTGAATGAAAAACTGTTTTTT; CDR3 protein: CSAREGALNEKLFF
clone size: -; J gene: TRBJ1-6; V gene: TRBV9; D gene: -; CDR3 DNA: TGTGCCAGCAGCGCCAATCTGGGGGATTCACCCCTCCACTTT; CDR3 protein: CASSANLGDSPLHF
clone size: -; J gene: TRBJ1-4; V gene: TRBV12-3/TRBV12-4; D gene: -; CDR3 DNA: TGTGCCAGCACCTCCCGGGGAATTGTTGAAAAACTGTTTTTT; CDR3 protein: CASTSRGIVEKLFF
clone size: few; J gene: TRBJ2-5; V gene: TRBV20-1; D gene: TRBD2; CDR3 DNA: TGCAGTGCTAGTTCGGCGGTCCTAGCGGACGCCCAAGAGACCCAGTACTTC; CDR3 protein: CSASSAVLADAQETQYF
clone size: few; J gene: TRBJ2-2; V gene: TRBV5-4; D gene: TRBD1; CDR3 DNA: TGTGCCAGCAGCTTGGGTTTTGACAGGGGAGACACCGGGGAGCTGTTTTTT; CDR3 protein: CASSLGFDRGDTGELFF
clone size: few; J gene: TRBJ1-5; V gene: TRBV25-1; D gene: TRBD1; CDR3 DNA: TGTGCCAGCAGTGACAGGGGGGGTCGTCAGCCCCAGCATTTT; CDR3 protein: CASSDRGGRQPQHF
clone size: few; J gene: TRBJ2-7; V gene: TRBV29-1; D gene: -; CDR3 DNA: TGCAGCGCTAGGGTCCGATCCTACGAGCAGTACTTC; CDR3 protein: CSARVRSYEQYF
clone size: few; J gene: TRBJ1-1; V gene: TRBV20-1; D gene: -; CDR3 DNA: TGCAGTGCTACTACCCCCGAGGCTTTCTTT; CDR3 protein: CSATTPEAFF
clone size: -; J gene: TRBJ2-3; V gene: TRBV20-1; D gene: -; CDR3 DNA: TGCAGTGCCGACGGGAGAGTATCCAGCACAGATACGCAGTATTTT; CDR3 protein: CSADGRVSSTDTQYF
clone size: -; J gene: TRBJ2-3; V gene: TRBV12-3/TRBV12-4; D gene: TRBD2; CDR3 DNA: TGTGCCACAAACAGCGGGGCCACAGATACGCAGTATTTT; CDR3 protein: CATNSGATDTQYF
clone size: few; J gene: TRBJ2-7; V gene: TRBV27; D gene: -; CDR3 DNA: TGTGCCAGCAGTCCCCGACGTGGGGGGTCGCCCTACGAGCAGTACTTC; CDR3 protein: CASSPRRGGSPYEQYF
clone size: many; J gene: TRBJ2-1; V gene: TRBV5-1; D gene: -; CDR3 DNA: TGCGCCAGCAGCTTGGATCCTAGCGAAGGTGAGCAGTTCTTC; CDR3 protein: CASSLDPSEGEQFF
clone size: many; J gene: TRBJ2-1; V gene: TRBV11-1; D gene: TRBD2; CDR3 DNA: TGTGCCAGCAGCGGGGTTTCGGCGGGAGGGGGCTCCTACAATGAGCAGTTCTTC; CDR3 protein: CASSGVSAGGGSYNEQFF
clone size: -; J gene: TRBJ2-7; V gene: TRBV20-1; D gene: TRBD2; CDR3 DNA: TGCAGTGCTAGCCCCCCTAGCGGGACTCACCCCTACGAGCAGTACTTC; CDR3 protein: CSASPPSGTHPYEQYF
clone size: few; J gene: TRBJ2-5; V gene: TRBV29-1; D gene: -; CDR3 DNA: TGCAGCGTTTGGAAGGCTAGGGCGGAGACCCAGTACTTC; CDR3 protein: CSVWKARAETQYF
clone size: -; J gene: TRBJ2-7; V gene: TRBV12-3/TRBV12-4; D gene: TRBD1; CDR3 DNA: TGTGCCAGCACTTCGACAGGGACAATCTCCTACGAGCAGTACTTC; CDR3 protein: CASTSTGTISYEQYF
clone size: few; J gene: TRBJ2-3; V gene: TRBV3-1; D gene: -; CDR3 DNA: TGTGCCAGCAGCCAAATGCTAGTCGGCACAGATACGCAGTATTTT; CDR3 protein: CASSQMLVGTDTQYF
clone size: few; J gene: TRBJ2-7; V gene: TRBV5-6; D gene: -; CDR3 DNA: TGTGCCAGCGGAGAGGTGTTAGGGTCCTACGAGCAGTACTTC; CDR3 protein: CASGEVLGSYEQYF
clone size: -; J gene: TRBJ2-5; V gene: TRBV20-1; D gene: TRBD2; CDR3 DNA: TGCAGTGCTCGGACTAGCGGGAGTGTTTCAGGAACCCAGTACTTC; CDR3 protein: CSARTSGSVSGTQYF
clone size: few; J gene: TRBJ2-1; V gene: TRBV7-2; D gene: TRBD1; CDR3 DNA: TGTGCCAGCAGCTCCTTCGGGACAGTGCGGAACAATGAGCAGTTCTTC; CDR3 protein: CASSSFGTVRNNEQFF
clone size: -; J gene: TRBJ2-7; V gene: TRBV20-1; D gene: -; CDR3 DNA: TGCAGTGCTAGAGAGAGCCTAAACGAGCAGTACTTC; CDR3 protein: CSARESLNEQYF
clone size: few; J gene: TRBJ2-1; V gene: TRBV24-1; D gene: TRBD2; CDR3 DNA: TGTGCCACCAGTGATTCCGGGACTAGCGCGGGAGTTAGGAATGAGCAGTTCTTC; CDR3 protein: CATSDSGTSAGVRNEQFF
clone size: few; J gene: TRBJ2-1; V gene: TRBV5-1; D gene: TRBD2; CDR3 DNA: TGCGCCAGCAGGCGAGCAGCTCAGATAGCGGGATCACACAATGAGCAGTTCTTC; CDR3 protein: CASRRAAQIAGSHNEQFF
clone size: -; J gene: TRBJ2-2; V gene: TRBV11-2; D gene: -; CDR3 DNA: TGTGCCAGCAGCTTAGTGGTCGGAACGAACACCGGGGAGCTGTTTTTT; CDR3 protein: CASSLVVGTNTGELFF
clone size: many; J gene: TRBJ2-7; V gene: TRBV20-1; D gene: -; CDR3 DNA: TGCAGTGCTAGGGAAAGCTACGAGCAGTACTTC; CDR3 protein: CSARESYEQYF
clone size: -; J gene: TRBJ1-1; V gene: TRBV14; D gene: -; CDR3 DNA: TGTGCCAGCAGCCAAAATCCAGGATTCACTGAAGCTTTCTTT; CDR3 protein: CASSQNPGFTEAFF
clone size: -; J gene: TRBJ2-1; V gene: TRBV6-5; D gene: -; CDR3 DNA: TGTGCCAGCAGTTACTCGAGTAGCAATGAGCAGTTCTTC; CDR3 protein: CASSYSSSNEQFF
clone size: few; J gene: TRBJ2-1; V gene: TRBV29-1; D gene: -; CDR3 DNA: TGCAGCGTTGAAGATAGGGGAGATGAGCAGTTCTTC; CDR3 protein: CSVEDRGDEQFF